The 17 T cell receptor beta chains listed next were all sequenced from one sample in a study of tissue T cells after allogeneic stem cell transplantation. As for time point: mouse harvest day 14 after allogeneic transplant. Mouse grafts combined 10^7 T-cell-depleted bone marrow cells with 10^6 splenic CD5+ T cells. Generated by immunoSEQ multiplex PCR, the TCRdb table keeps only in-frame clones and is missing some. The sample yields 5,000 or so clones, 33% seen once. The sequencing input was skin. The receptor set was obtained from a female BALB/c mouse given C57BL/6 T cells with graft-versus-host disease after an allogeneic hematopoietic cell transplant.

In its sample, this clone was seen a few times. Mouse gene names apply. The sequenced part of the CDR3 DNA is TGTGCCAGCAGTCTGGGCCAGGGGGCCTGGGCTCCGCTT. It codes for CASSLGQGAWAPL. The complete CDR3 sequence is CASSLGQGAWAPLF. The V call is TRBV26, the J call TRBJ1-5; TRBD1 aligns across 8 bases. The CDR3 end lies 1 residue beyond the end of the read and is filled in from the germline J gene. The CDR3 covers 14 residues. Germline assignment: CDR1 KGHPV and CDR2 FQNQEV (reference sequence). J gave up 9 bases and V 2 bases, and 6 bases lay outside the gene matches.

For this clone: The gene symbols are mouse symbols. Read coverage stops 1 residue before the CDR3 terminus; the germline J gene supplies the remainder. The V gene is TRBV3, the J gene TRBJ1-2, with D tentatively TRBD1 (5 bases). V was clipped by 5 bases and J by 2 bases, with 6 bases between them. Germline V gene data show CDR1 as SNHLY and CDR2 as FYNGKV (reference sequence). The CDR3 is 12 amino acids. The covered CDR3 bases are TGTGCCAGCAGCCGACAGAACTCCGACTACACC. Protein: CASSRQNSDYT. The entire CDR3 protein is CASSRQNSDYTF. The whole variable domain, filled in from reference TRBV3 and TRBJ1-2, reads GPKVLQIPSHQIIDMGQMVTLNCDPVSNHLYFYWYKQILGQQMEFLVNFYNGKVMEKSKLFKDQFSVERPDGSYFTLKIQPTALEDSAVYFCASSRQNSDYTFGSGTRLLVI.

In its sample, this clone is medium-sized. Gene names follow the mouse nomenclature. The CDR3 goes on 1 residue after the read ends, and that part is filled in from the germline J gene. The chain links TRBV13-3 to TRBJ2-5; TRBD1 matches 8 bases. Germline assignment: CDR1 NNHDY and CDR2 SYVADS. The V and J ends lost 5 bases and 2 bases, in that order; junction bases with no gene match: 4. The CDR3 runs 14 residues. The CDR3 is CASSPGQGQDTQYF. The sequenced CDR3 bases are TGTGCCAGCAGCCCTGGACAGGGCCAAGACACCCAGTAC.

Concerning this clone itself: Gene names are the mouse ones. The CDR3 end is not reached by the read, which stops 1 residue before it; the germline J gene fills it in. The chain is built from TRBV15 and TRBJ2-3; D not certain. V dropped 3 bases and J dropped 0 bases, with 4 bases sitting between them. This CDR3 is built from 13 residues. CDR1 and CDR2 from the germline V gene are SGHND and FRSKSL. CDR3 bases read: TGTGCCAGCAGTTTCGCTAGTGCAGAAACGCTGTAT. This encodes CASSFASAETLY. The complete CDR3 protein is CASSFASAETLYF.

This clone came up a few times. Mouse gene names and germline throughout. The CDR3 end falls 1 residue outside the read, so it is completed with the germline J gene. J is TRBJ2-4 and V is TRBV26, with 12 bases matching TRBD2. The ends lost 2 bases at V and 5 bases at J; junction bases unmatched: 2. The V gene's germline CDR1 is KGHPV and CDR2 FQNQEV (reference sequence). CDR3 length: 15 amino acids. The sequenced CDR3 bases are TGTGCCAGCAGTCTGGACTGGGGGGGCGCAAACACCTTGTAC. As protein: CASSLDWGGANTLY. The complete CDR3 protein is CASSLDWGGANTLYF.

Remarks on this clone: Mouse names are used for the genes. The read comes to an end 1 residue before the CDR3 does, leaving the germline J gene to fill in the end. The J gene is TRBJ2-5, the V gene TRBV5; 12 nucleotides agree with TRBD2. Trimming cost V 4 bases and J 8 bases; bases outside gene matches: 7. The CDR3 runs 15 residues. Germline loops: CDR1 LGHNA, CDR2 YNLKQL (reference sequence). CDR3 DNA (partial): TGTGCCAGCAGCCGCGACTGGGGGGGCGCGGGCACCCAGTAC. It translates to CASSRDWGGAGTQY. In full, the CDR3 is CASSRDWGGAGTQYF.

This clone was seen only a few times. Here the gene names and germline are mouse. The CDR3 protein is CASGGLGGPQDTQYF. The part of the CDR3 DNA that was read is TGTGCCAGCGGTGGACTGGGGGGGCCCCAAGACACCCAGTAC. V is TRBV13-2 and J is TRBJ2-5; 12 bases line up with TRBD2. The CDR3 is cut off 1 residue early in the read; its end comes from the germline J gene. This CDR3 is 15 amino acids long. V trimming: 3 bases; J trimming: 2 bases; junction bases outside the gene matches: 1. Germline CDR1 and CDR2: NNHNN and SYGAGS (reference sequence).

As concerns this clone: The genes and germline here are from mouse. CDR3 region: CASSIGGVGTEVFF. Incomplete CDR3 DNA: TGTGCCAGCAGTATAGGGGGGGTCGGCACAGAAGTCTTC. The chain uses TRBV19 and TRBJ1-1; D may be TRBD1 (5 bases). The read is 1 residue too short to cover the CDR3 end, so that end is filled in from the germline J gene. V was cut by 0 bases and J by 4 bases, with 10 bases left in between. Germline CDR1 reads FNHDT; CDR2 reads SITEND (reference sequence). The CDR3 has 14 residues.

Worth noting for this clone: Any gene name here is a mouse gene name. The missing CDR3 end, 1 residue past where the read stops, is filled in from the germline J gene. V and J are TRBV16 and TRBJ2-3; D gene ambiguous. The CDR3 has 13 amino acids. Trimming left V 6 bases short and J 0 bases short, with 7 bases between. Germline V CDR1 and CDR2: SGHSA, FRNQAP. CDR3: CASRHDSAETLYF. The CDR3 bases that were read are TGTGCAAGCAGACACGACAGTGCAGAAACGCTGTAT.

This clone is medium-sized in the sample. Germline and genes here are mouse. The observed sequence ends 1 residue before the CDR3 terminus, with the missing tail filled in from the germline J gene. V and J are TRBV20 and TRBJ1-5; tentatively, D is TRBD1 (5 bases). The germline V gene has CDR1 GFQATS and CDR2 STVNSAI. Trimming left V 7 bases short and J 1 base short, with 8 bases between. The CDR3 extends over 12 amino acids. Partial CDR3 DNA: TGTGGTGTCCGGGACAACAACCAGGCTCCGCTT. Its translation: CGVRDNNQAPL. The entire CDR3 reads CGVRDNNQAPLF.

About this clone: These gene names are mouse names. The DNA ends 1 residue before the CDR3 does, and the rest of the CDR3 is filled in from the germline J gene. The V gene is TRBV15, the J gene TRBJ1-4; tentative D call: TRBD1 (5 bases). V dropped 7 bases and J dropped 3 bases, with 12 bases sitting between them. Germline lookup yields CDR1 SGHND and CDR2 FRSKSL. The CDR3 totals 14 residues. The CDR3 spells CASTTGGPNERLFF. The covered CDR3 bases are TGTGCCAGCACGACGGGGGGACCCAACGAAAGATTATTT.

This clone showed up just once. The listed genes are named as in mouse. The covered CDR3 bases are TGTGCTTTCCGGGATCCTAGTGCAGAAACGCTGTAT. This sequence encodes CAFRDPSAETLY. The CDR3 in full is CAFRDPSAETLYF. The chain combines TRBV19 with TRBJ2-3; D is undetermined. The CDR3 is cut off 1 residue early in the read; its end comes from the germline J gene. This CDR3 spans 13 amino acids. Germline-derived CDR1 and CDR2 are FNHDT and SITEND (reference sequence).

This clone was detected once. Gene names refer to mouse genes. The part of the CDR3 DNA that was read is TGTGGTGGGGGCGGGACAACCTATGCTGAGCAGTTC. The encoded protein is CGGGGTTYAEQF. The CDR3 reads in full as CGGGGTTYAEQFF. The chain combines TRBV20 with TRBJ2-1, with a tentative D call TRBD1 (6 bases). Read sequence stops 1 residue before the CDR3 end, and the germline J gene provides the missing end. Between the trimmed V and J ends, which lost 7 bases and 3 bases, there was a span of 13 bases. The CDR3 covers 13 residues. CDR1 is GFQATS and CDR2 is STVNSAI in the germline V gene.

This clone is medium-sized in the sample. All gene names here are mouse names. The read comes to an end 1 residue before the CDR3 does, leaving the germline J gene to fill in the end. The chain recombines TRBV29 with TRBJ1-1; the D gene is possibly TRBD1 (5 bases). CDR3 length: 11 residues. Trimming removed 8 bases from V and 1 base from J, with 5 bases in between. CDR1 and CDR2 (germline): MSHET, SYDVDS. CDR3 DNA, as far as it was read: TGTGCTAGCGGGGGGAACACAGAAGTCTTC. This translates into CASGGNTEVF. The whole CDR3 protein is CASGGNTEVFF.

A remark on this clone: Mouse names are used for the genes. The CDR3 goes on 1 residue after the read ends, and that part is filled in from the germline J gene. The chain employs TRBV16 and TRBJ1-2; tentatively, D is TRBD1 (6 bases). Trimming pared 1 base from V and 0 bases from J, leaving 6 bases between. CDR1 is SGHSA and CDR2 is FRNQAP in the germline V gene. The CDR3 is made up of 14 amino acids. The covered CDR3 bases are TGTGCAAGCAGCTTAGGGACAGCAAACTCCGACTACACC. Residues: CASSLGTANSDYT. The full CDR3 is CASSLGTANSDYTF.

Remarks on this clone: The genes and germline here are from mouse. The read gets to within 1 residue of the CDR3 end, and the germline J gene fills in the rest. V and J are TRBV13-2 and TRBJ2-5; D remains ambiguous. Trimming pared 0 bases from V and 8 bases from J, leaving 4 bases between. Germline CDR1 and CDR2: NNHNN and SYGAGS (reference sequence). This CDR3 contains 11 residues. CDR3 DNA, as far as it was read: TGTGCCAGCGGTGATGCCGGCACCCAGTAC. Translated: CASGDAGTQY. The whole CDR3 is CASGDAGTQYF.

Worth noting for this clone: Mouse gene names and germline throughout. The CDR3 end is not reached by the read, which stops 1 residue before it; the germline J gene fills it in. The chain links TRBV3 to TRBJ2-4; possible D gene TRBD2, 6 bases. This CDR3 is built from 15 residues. The V gene lost 5 bases and the J gene lost 0 bases, with 12 bases spanning the gap. Germline V gives CDR1 SNHLY, CDR2 FYNGKV (reference sequence). CDR3 bases read: TGTGCCAGCAGCCCCGGACTGTCTAGTCAAAACACCTTGTAC. Translated: CASSPGLSSQNTLY. The whole CDR3 protein is CASSPGLSSQNTLYF.